This T cell receptor (beta chain) derives from a study of graft-versus-host responses after intestinal transplantation (dated by TCRdb to about 2021). Regarding the complete study: The transplants that recipients got were multivisceral, liver-intestinal, or isolated intestinal. To identify alloreactive clones, pre-transplant mixed lymphocyte reaction products were sequenced and compared with unstimulated pre-transplant donor and recipient T cells. Every recipient was given anti-thymocyte globulin induction, followed by around three years of maintenance tacrolimus and steroids. Graft-versus-host and host-versus-graft alloreactive T cell clones were tracked in the graft, circulation and bone marrow after intestinal transplantation using bulk TCR-beta CDR3 sequencing. Donor T cell macrochimerism was defined as a peak of at least 4% donor T cells among recipient peripheral blood mononuclear cells. Rather than being sequenced by the commercial service, samples from a few later patients were sequenced in-house on an Illumina MiSeq and processed with MiXCR. The cohort enrolled approximately 24 intestinal transplant recipients including one retransplant, and a few patients lacking pretransplant specimens were excluded.

Broader findings and caveats from the paper: Early after transplant, declines in HvG clones were associated with peak levels of circulating GvH clones. Patients with donor T cell macrochimerism had high GvH to HvG T cell clonal ratios in their allografts. Conclusions were limited by the relatively low number and heterogeneity of intestinal transplant patients. GvH clones were detected in recipient bone marrow, and some appeared earlier in ileal mucosa or blood, consistent with an intestinal mucosal origin.

The library was built by means of the immunoSEQ multiplex PCR assay. For most patients, genomic DNA was isolated with the Qiagen DNeasy Blood and Tissue Kit and shipped frozen to Adaptive Biotechnologies for TCR sequencing. High-throughput TCR-beta CDR3 sequencing of genomic DNA from most patients was performed by Adaptive Biotechnologies. On the study's bioinformatics: Adaptive's ImmunoSEQ software was the source of the TCR sequencing data for roughly 19 patients, while three other patients were processed with MiXCR and VDJtools. CD4 versus CD8 sorting errors were corrected by removing sequences found in both subsets at a frequency ratio below 5:1. CDR3 nucleotide sequences shared between donor and recipient were removed because their origin could not be assigned. To count as alloreactive, a clone needed at least 2-fold expansion over unstimulated cells and a minimum CFSE-low frequency of 0.002% (template counts) or 0.001% (read counts). Clones were considered mappable if detected in sequenced pre-transplant spleen, lymph node, or MLR CFSE-low populations of the donor or recipient. Cumulative frequency of alloreactive clones was calculated as a percentage of all sequences weighted by copy number. This is the immuneACCESS table as TCRdb keeps it, with only in-frame sequences that have V and J called. A part of the clones is gone; compared with another copy, unresolved V genes explain less than half, and the rest is unexplained. V and J calls and clone size are as listed in that table; D and trimming were resolved from the DNA. In this sample the table shows 40,000 or so clones, over 90% of which occur a single time. About 20% of the sample belongs to the ten largest clones.

Concerning this clone itself: No cognate antigen has been identified for it. Qualities for individual bases were not recorded, and no much larger clone is one base off.

Explained via the paper, the time point label denotes: cells obtained before transplantation from donor or recipient. CD3+CD4+ and CD3+CD8+ populations were FACS-sorted from unstimulated pre-transplant donor and recipient cells taken from spleen or lymph nodes. This clonotype was obtained from a human donor who was the organ donor for an intestinal transplant. The sample consisted of unstimulated CD8+ T cells sorted from spleen or lymph node cells, taken before transplant.

The CDR3 reads CASSLGPPNEQFF. The sequenced DNA: TGTGCCAGCAGCTTAGGCCCACCAAATGAGCAGTTCTTC. The sequence joins TRBV11-2 to TRBJ2-1; too little of a D gene remains to name it. The germline V gene provides CDR1 SGHAT and CDR2 FQNNGV. CDR3 length: 13 amino acids, cysteine to phenylalanine. The CDR3 DNA has 39 bases and is translated from base 1. The V and J ends are trimmed by 1 base and 7 bases, leaving 8 bases between them. Beyond the CDR3, the reference TRBV11-2 and TRBJ2-1 genes provide the residues; the full variable domain reads: EAGVAQSPRYKIIEKRQSVAFWCNPISGHATLYWYQQILGQGPKLLIQFQNNGVVDDSQLPKDRFSAERLKGVDSTLKIQPAKLEDSAVYLCASSLGPPNEQFFGPGTRLTVL.